This TCR beta chain is from a study of Graves' ophthalmopathy and Graves' hyperthyroidism. V was clipped by 4 bases and J by 5 bases, with 14 bases between them. Germline lookup yields CDR1 MNHNS and CDR2 SASEGT. The CDR3 is made up of 14 amino acids. Study-level results: Most expanded clonotypes from thyroid (those above 0.001 frequency) were also found in blood.

As the template, RNA transcripts were used to amplify TCR beta CDR3 regions. Second-round multiplex PCR followed a first-round RT-PCR using HTBI primers. Each CDR3 protein is one row after TCRdb ran MiXCR on the multiplex PCR reads. The data show a few hundred thousand distinct CDR3 sequences, around a sixth seen once. In the case of this clonotype: What it binds is not known.

The rearrangement links TRBV6-1 to TRBJ2-5; the D is unclear. This clonotype was sampled from an adult man with Graves' ophthalmopathy. Sequencing was done on a sample of peripheral blood. The CDR3 sequence is CASSGELGRETQYF. The DNA of the CDR3 is TGTGCCAGCAGTGGGGAACTGGGTCGGGAGACCCAGTACTTC.